The sequence of this T cell receptor (beta chain) was determined in a study of blood T cell repertoires in COVID-19. As for the study in general: The study drew acute and convalescent COVID-19 samples from the United States, Italy and Spain. Sources were T cells, B-cell-depleted T cells, or PBMCs; the material itself was cDNA or gDNA.

Here immunoSEQ multiplex PCR was the method, and the copy in TCRdb shows in-frame clones only, minus some. The data show 210,000 or so clones, about 90% seen once. This clone was counted at least ten times. The trim removed 5 bases at V and 6 bases at J, leaving 6 bases unmatched. This CDR3 region has 13 residues. The germline V gene encodes CDR1 MNHNY and CDR2 SVGAGI (reference sequence). The genes are TRBV6-6 and TRBJ1-2; 7 nucleotides agree with TRBD1. The clonotype originates from a man aged 40-50 years with active or convalescent COVID-19. The specimen sequenced was peripheral blood. As DNA, the CDR3 is TGTGCCAGCAGTGCCACCAGGGGGAATGGCTACACCTTC. Its protein is CASSATRGNGYTF.